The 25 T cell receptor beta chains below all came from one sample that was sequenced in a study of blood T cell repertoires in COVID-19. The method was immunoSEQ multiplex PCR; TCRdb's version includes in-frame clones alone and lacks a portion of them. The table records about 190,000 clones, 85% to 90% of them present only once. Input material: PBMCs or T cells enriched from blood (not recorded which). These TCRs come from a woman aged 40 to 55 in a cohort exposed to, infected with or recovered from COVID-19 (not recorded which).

CDR3 sequence: CASSDPGLIQTQYF. The CDR3 coding sequence is TGTGCCAGCAGTGATCCGGGACTCATTCAGACCCAGTACTTC. V gene TRBV6-2 or TRBV6-3 combines with J gene TRBJ2-5, with D possibly matching TRBD2 (6 bases). The CDR3 totals 14 residues. CDR1 and CDR2 from the germline V gene are MNHEY and SVGEGT. The V end was cut by 5 bases, the J end by 6 bases, with 16 bases between.

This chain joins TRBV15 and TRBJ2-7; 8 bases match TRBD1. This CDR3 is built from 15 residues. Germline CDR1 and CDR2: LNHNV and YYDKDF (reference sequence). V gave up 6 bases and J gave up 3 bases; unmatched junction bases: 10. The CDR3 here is CATSKLDRGGYEQYF. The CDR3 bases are TGTGCCACCAGTAAGCTCGACAGGGGCGGCTACGAGCAGTACTTC.

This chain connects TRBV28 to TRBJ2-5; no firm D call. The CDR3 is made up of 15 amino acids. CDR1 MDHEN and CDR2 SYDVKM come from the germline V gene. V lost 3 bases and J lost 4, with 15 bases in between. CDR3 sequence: CASSFPSAPGETQYF. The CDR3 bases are TGTGCCAGCAGTTTCCCCTCGGCGCCGGGAGAGACCCAGTACTTC.

CDR3 protein: CASSDFFAGNEQFF. For the CDR3, the DNA is TGTGCCAGCAGTGATTTTTTCGCGGGTAATGAGCAGTTCTTC. The chain links TRBV2 to TRBJ2-1; possibly TRBD2 for D (5 bases). Germline V lookup: CDR1 SNHLY, CDR2 FYNNEI. The CDR3 extends over 14 amino acids. The V and J ends lost 3 bases and 7 bases respectively, with 13 bases between them.

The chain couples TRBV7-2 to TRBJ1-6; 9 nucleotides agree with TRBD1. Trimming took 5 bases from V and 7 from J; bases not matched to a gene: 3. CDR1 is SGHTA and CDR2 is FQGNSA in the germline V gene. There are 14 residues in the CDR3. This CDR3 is CASSRDRENSPLHF. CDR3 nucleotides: TGTGCCAGCAGCCGGGACAGGGAGAATTCACCCCTCCACTTT.

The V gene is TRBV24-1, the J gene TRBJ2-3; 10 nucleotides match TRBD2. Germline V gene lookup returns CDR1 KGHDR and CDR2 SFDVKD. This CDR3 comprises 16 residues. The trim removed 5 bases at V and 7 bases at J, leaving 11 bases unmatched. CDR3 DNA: TGTGCCACCAGTGTTAGGAGCGGGGGGGATTGGAATACGCAGTATTTT. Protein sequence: CATSVRSGGDWNTQYF.

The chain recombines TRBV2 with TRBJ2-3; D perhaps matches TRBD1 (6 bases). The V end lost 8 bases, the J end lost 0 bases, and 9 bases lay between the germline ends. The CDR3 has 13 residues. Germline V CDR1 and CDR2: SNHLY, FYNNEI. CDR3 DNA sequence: TGTGCCAGCCTCAGGGGCAGCACAGATACGCAGTATTTT. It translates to CASLRGSTDTQYF.

The CDR3, as DNA: TGTGCCAGCAGCTGGGGGGGGCTGGGAAACACCATATATTTT. This sequence encodes CASSWGGLGNTIYF. The chain has TRBV7-2 and TRBJ1-3, with a tentative D call TRBD1 (6 bases). With 4 bases removed from V and 4 bases from J, the gap between germline ends came to 11 bases. Germline V gene lookup returns CDR1 SGHTA and CDR2 FQGNSA. The CDR3 loop spans 14 amino acids.

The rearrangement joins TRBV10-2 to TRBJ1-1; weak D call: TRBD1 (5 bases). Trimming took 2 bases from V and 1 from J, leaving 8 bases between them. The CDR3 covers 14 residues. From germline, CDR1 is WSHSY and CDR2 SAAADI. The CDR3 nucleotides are TGCGCCAGCAGTGAGGCAGGGAAGAACACTGAAGCTTTCTTT. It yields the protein CASSEAGKNTEAFF.

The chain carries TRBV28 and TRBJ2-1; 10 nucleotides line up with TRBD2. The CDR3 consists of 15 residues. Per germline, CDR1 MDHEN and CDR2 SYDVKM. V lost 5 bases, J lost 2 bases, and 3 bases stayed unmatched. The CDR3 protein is CASSRSGGAYNEQFF. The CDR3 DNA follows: TGTGCCAGCAGTAGAAGCGGGGGGGCCTACAATGAGCAGTTCTTC.

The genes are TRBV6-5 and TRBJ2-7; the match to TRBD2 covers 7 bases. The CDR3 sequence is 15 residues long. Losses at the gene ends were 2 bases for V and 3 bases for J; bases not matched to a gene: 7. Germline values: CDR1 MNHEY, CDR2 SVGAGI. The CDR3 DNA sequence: TGTGCCAGCAGTTACCCCCAGGGAGGGCGCTACGAGCAGTACTTC. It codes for CASSYPQGGRYEQYF.

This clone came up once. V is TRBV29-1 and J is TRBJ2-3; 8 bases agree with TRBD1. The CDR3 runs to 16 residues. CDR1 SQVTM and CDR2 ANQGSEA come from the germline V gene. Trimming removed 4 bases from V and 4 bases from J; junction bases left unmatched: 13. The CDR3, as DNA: TGCAGCGTTGTACCAGGGGGCGCTTCTATTCCAGATACGCAGTATTTT. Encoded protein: CSVVPGGASIPDTQYF.

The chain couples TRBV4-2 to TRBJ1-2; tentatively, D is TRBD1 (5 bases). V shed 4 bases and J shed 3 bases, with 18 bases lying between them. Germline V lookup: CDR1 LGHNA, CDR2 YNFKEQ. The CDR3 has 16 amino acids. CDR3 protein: CASSRQWGGEDYGYTF. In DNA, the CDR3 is TGTGCCAGCAGCCGCCAATGGGGGGGGGAGGACTATGGCTACACCTTC.

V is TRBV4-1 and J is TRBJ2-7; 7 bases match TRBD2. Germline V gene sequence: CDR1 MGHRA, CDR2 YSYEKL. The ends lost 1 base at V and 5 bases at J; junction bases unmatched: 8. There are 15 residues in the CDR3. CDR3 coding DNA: TGCGCCAGCAGCCAAGCAGCGGGGATGGGGAACGAGCAGTACTTC. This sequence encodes CASSQAAGMGNEQYF.

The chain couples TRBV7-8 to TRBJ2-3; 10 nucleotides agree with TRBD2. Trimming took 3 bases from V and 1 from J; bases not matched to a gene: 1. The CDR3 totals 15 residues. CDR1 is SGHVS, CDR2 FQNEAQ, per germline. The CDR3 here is CASSFGTSGTDTQYF. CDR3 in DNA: TGTGCCAGCAGCTTTGGGACTAGCGGCACAGATACGCAGTATTTT.

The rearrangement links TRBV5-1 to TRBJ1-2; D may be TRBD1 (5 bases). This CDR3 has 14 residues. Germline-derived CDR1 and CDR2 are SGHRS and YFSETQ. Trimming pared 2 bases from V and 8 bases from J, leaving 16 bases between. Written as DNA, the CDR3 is TGCGCCAGCAGCTTACTGGACCAGGGTAAGGGCTACACCTTC. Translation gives CASSLLDQGKGYTF.

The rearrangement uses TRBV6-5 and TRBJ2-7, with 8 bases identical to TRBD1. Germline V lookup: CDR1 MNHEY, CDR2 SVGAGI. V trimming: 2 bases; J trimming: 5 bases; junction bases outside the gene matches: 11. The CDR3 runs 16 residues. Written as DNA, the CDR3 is TGTGCCAGCAGTTACCGGCAAGGACAGGGAGAACACGAGCAGTACTTC. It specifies CASSYRQGQGEHEQYF.

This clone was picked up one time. In nucleotides, the CDR3 is TGCGCCAGCAGCCAAGATGACAGGGAGGTGTATGGCTACACCTTC. Its translation: CASSQDDREVYGYTF. The chain employs TRBV4-3 and TRBJ1-2; 7 positions match TRBD1. The germline CDR1 and CDR2 sequences are LGHNA and YSLEER. V was clipped by 0 bases and J by 5 bases; unmatched bases: 6. The CDR3 contains 15 residues.

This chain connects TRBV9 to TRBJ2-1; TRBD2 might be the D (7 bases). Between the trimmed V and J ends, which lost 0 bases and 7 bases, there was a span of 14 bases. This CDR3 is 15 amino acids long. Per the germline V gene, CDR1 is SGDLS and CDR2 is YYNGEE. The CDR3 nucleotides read TGTGCCAGCAGCGTAGCGGGGGGCCGCAGGAATGAGCAGTTCTTC. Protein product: CASSVAGGRRNEQFF.

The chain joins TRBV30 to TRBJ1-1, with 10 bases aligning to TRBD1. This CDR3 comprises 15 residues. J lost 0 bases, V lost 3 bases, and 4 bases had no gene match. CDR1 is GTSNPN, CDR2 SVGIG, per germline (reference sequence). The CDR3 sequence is CAWRGTGVMNTEAFF. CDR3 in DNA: TGTGCCTGGAGAGGGACAGGGGTTATGAACACTGAAGCTTTCTTT.

The CDR3 bases are TGTGCCAGCAGTTTAAGCATGAACACTGAAGCTTTCTTT. Its protein product is CASSLSMNTEAFF. This chain joins TRBV6-5 and TRBJ1-1, with D hard to call. V was clipped by 4 bases and J by 0 bases, with 6 bases between them. The germline V gene encodes CDR1 MNHEY and CDR2 SVGAGI. The CDR3 runs 13 residues.

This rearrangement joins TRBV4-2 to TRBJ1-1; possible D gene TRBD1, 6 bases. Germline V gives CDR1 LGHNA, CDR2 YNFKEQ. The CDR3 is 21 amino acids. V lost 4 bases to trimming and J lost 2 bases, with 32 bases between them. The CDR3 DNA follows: TGTGCCAGCAGCCCCCGTGATGTATGGAGCAGGGGCGGCCCCCTCAACACTGAAGCTTTCTTT. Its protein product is CASSPRDVWSRGGPLNTEAFF.

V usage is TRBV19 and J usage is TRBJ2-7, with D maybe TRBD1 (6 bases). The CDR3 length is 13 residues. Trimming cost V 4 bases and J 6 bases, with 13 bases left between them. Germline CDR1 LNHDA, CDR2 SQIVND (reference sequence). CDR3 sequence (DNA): TGTGCCAGTAGTAGAGCAGGGGTCGCCGAGCAGTACTTC. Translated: CASSRAGVAEQYF.

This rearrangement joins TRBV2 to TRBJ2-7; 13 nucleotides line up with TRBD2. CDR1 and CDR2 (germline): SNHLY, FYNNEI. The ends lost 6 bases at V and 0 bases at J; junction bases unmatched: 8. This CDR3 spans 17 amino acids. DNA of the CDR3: TGTGCCAGCAGAAGACTAGCGGGGGGCCCTAGCTCCTACGAGCAGTACTTC. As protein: CASRRLAGGPSSYEQYF. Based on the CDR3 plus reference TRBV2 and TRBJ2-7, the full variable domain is EPEVTQTPSHQVTQMGQEVILRCVPISNHLYFYWYRQILGQKVEFLVSFYNNEISEKSEIFDDQFSVERPDGSNFTLKIRSTKLEDSAMYFCASRRLAGGPSSYEQYFGPGTRLTVT.

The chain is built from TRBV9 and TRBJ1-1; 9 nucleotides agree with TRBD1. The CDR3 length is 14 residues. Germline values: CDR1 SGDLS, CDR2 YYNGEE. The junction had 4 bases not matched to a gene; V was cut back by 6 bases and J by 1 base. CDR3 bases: TGTGCCAGCACACCGGGACAGGGGAACACTGAAGCTTTCTTT. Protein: CASTPGQGNTEAFF.